The 6 T cell receptor beta chains reported below all come from one sample, sequenced in a study of Graves' ophthalmopathy and Graves' hyperthyroidism. Amplification targeted the TCR beta CDR3 regions, with RNA transcripts as the source material. First-round RT-PCR employed HTBI primers, with a second-round multiplex PCR after it. TCRdb used MiXCR to reprocess the multiplex PCR reads, holding one entry per CDR3 protein. The table has approximately 150,000 distinct CDR3 sequences, roughly two fifths seen once. The sequenced sample consisted of peripheral blood. These receptor sequences come from a man aged 30-40 years with Graves' ophthalmopathy.

This clonotype has a count of ten or more. The chain joins TRBV28 to TRBJ2-3; D tentatively reads TRBD1 or TRBD2 (5 bases each). CDR3 length: 17 amino acids. The germline CDR1 and CDR2 sequences are MDHEN and SYDVKM. V lost 4 bases, J lost 1 base, and 18 bases lay in between. CDR3 bases: TGTGCCAGCAGTTGGGGACCCCCTGGAGAAGGCACAGATACGCAGTATTTT. It yields the protein CASSWGPPGEGTDTQYF.

This clonotype came up many times. The V call is TRBV24-1, the J call TRBJ1-2; 7 nucleotides line up with TRBD1. The CDR3 length is 14 residues. Germline loops: CDR1 KGHDR, CDR2 SFDVKD. With 3 bases clipped from V and 4 bases from J, the junction kept 4 bases outside the gene matches. The CDR3 bases are TGTGCCACCAGTGATCCGGGACAGAGCTATGGCTACACCTTC. Its protein product is CATSDPGQSYGYTF.

This clonotype showed up many times. The chain recombines TRBV19 with TRBJ1-5; 10 positions match TRBD1. CDR3 length: 16 amino acids. Germline CDR1 LNHDA, CDR2 SQIVND (reference sequence). Germline trimming cut 7 bases from V and 5 bases from J; bases unmatched to any gene: 11. The chain's CDR3 is CASTTPLGQGDQPQHF. The CDR3 bases are TGTGCCAGTACCACTCCCCTCGGACAGGGGGATCAGCCCCAGCATTTT.

This clonotype was picked up a small number of times. V and J are TRBV12-3 or TRBV12-4 and TRBJ2-7; 11 positions match TRBD2. Trimming at V came to 4 bases and at J to 2 bases, leaving 4 bases not matched to a gene. CDR3 length: 15 amino acids. The CDR3 bases are TGTGCCAGCAGTTCGAGTAGCGGGAGGGCCTACGAGCAGTACTTC. This codes for CASSSSSGRAYEQYF.

This rearrangement joins TRBV20-1 to TRBJ1-5; no definite D call. This CDR3 comprises 13 residues. V was shortened by 3 bases and J by 1 base, with 7 bases between the two germline ends. Germline V CDR1 and CDR2: DFQATT, SNEGSKA (reference sequence). DNA of the CDR3: TGCAGTGCTAGTGGGGAGAGCAATCAGCCCCAGCATTTT. Translating gives CSASGESNQPQHF.

This clonotype was seen many times. The chain is built from TRBV12-3 or TRBV12-4 and TRBJ2-5; D is unresolved. This CDR3 contains 13 residues. Trimming shortened V by 5 bases and J by 7 bases, and 14 bases separated the two germline ends. CDR3: CASSLRVLVTQYF. Here the CDR3 DNA reads TGTGCCAGCAGTCTCCGTGTTTTAGTGACCCAGTACTTC.